This note documents a single T cell receptor (beta chain) sequence. The sample originates from a study of T-cell memory formation after mild COVID-19. TCRdb re-analysed the 5' RACE reads in MiXCR, keeping a single row per CDR3 protein. In the table there are a few hundred thousand distinct CDR3 sequences, around 30% of which are singletons. Germline loops: CDR1 GTSNPN, CDR2 SVGIG (reference sequence). Unmatched junction bases numbered 10, after V lost 1 base and J lost 8 bases. This CDR3 region has 14 residues. The source of this sequence is an adult woman who had mild COVID-19 (a few samples of this study predate the infection). Cell type and time point are not known. The sequenced material came from PBMCs or a T cell subset sorted from them (not recorded which). The rearrangement joins TRBV30 to TRBJ1-2, with 7 bases matching TRBD1. The CDR3 DNA follows: TGTGCCTGGAGTGGGTACCAGACAGGGTTGGGCTACACCTTC. It encodes CAWSGYQTGLGYTF.